This T cell receptor beta chain originates from a study of blood T cell repertoires in COVID-19. V was trimmed by 8 bases and J by 4 bases, leaving 8 bases between them. CDR3 size: 11 residues. Per germline, CDR1 LNHDA and CDR2 SQIVND (reference sequence). The method was immunoSEQ multiplex PCR; TCRdb's version includes in-frame clones alone and lacks a portion of them. The sample lists over 45,000 clones, over 70% occurring once. This chain uses TRBV19 with TRBJ1-2, with D maybe TRBD1 (6 bases). Sample: peripheral blood. This clonotype was sampled from a human donor in a cohort sampled during active COVID-19. CDR3 DNA sequence: TGTGCCAGTGGACAGAGCTATGGCTACACCTTC. Its protein product is CASGQSYGYTF.